This T cell receptor (beta chain) is drawn from a study of shared clonotypes between healthy human individuals (TCRdb year 2020). At the level of the whole study: Three men and two women, aged 18 to 49 years, made up the cohort. To increase sequencing depth and limit assay-specific biases, different laboratories used diverse techniques to prepare libraries and sequence TCR repertoires. Per donor, three plates each were used for CD4 naive and CD4 memory, two for CD8 naive, and one for CD8 memory. Blood TCR repertoires of roughly five healthy adults were deeply sequenced to estimate repertoire size and the extent of clonotype sharing between individuals. Leukapheresis yielded between about 0.94 and 8.9 billion PBMCs per donor.

As for this clone: Its antigen target is currently unknown. Per-nucleotide qualities are absent, and no much larger clonotype sits a single base away.

From the germline V gene, CDR1 is SGDLS and CDR2 is YYNGEE. V is shortened by 4 bases, J by 3 bases, and the region joining them spans 14 bases. Measured from the cysteine to the phenylalanine, the CDR3 is 15 residues long. The CDR3 DNA has 45 bases and is translated from base 1. Using the deep immunoSEQ assay, TCR CDR3 regions were amplified from genomic DNA by multiplex PCR. Extracted genomic DNA from each cell subset was spread evenly across all wells of several immunoSEQ 96-well plates, with each plate serving as a replicate. For sorted subsets, around 200 ng genomic DNA, equal to approximately 30,000 T cell genomes, was loaded into each replicate PCR. Purified libraries were measured with a Qubit 3.0 fluorometer, size-checked on a Bioanalyzer 2100, and measured again with the KAPA Library Quantification kit. Every immunoSEQ 96-well plate was sequenced on a separate single-read 150-cycle Illumina NextSeq 550 flow cell. Per the original workflow: Because the immunoSEQ output held only junctional sequences and lacked quality scores, the filtering could not match the filtering applied to full-length reads. Sequences were annotated with PyIR, a Python wrapper for IgBLAST v1.9, and V/J genes and CDR3 were assigned using IMGT germline references. Reads were removed for weak V/J assignments (E-value above 1e-6), missing CDR3, stop codons, out-of-frame junctions, or ambiguous translated residues. V3J clonotypes were defined by identical inferred V gene, J gene, and CDR3 amino acid sequence. The percentage overlap between two repertoires was calculated by dividing the number of shared unique clonotypes by the size of the smaller repertoire. Richness of each repertoire was evaluated using RTK rarefaction, the Chao1 estimator, and Recon v2.1 estimates of unobserved clonotypes. Generation probabilities for all TCRbeta clonotypes obtained by the gDNA method from several donors were computed using OLGA. Not all clones reach the TCRdb copy of this immuneACCESS table, which keeps in-frame sequences only. Checked studies attribute under half of the gap to unresolved V genes and leave the rest unexplained. V, J and clone size derive from that table, while D and trimming were established from the DNA sequence. The sample has 2 million to 2.5 million clones on record, 80% to 95% of them singletons. Together, the top ten hold 0.37% of the sample.

Results and caveats for the whole study, not just this receptor: Pairwise subsampling indicated that sequencing depth was expected to affect the degree of clonotype sharing among donors. Estimated clonotype richness was generally larger for naive than for memory subsets. Sampling was restricted to blood, and TCR repertoires in tissues likely differ from the TCR repertoires found in blood. Even with the large sequencing depth, rarefaction of the sorted-subset datasets indicated that sequencing was incomplete. About 4.5% of naive CD4, more than 3% of naive CD8, approximately 2% of memory CD4, and around 0.42% of memory CD8 clonotypes were shared across a few donors. The small number of donors limited the genetic and exposure-history diversity represented. Clonotypes shared by all four sorted-subset donors showed higher generation probabilities than non-shared clonotypes.

Donors were healthy HIV-negative adults with no recently reported acute infections or vaccinations. Only Caucasian adults living in Nashville, Tennessee, USA were represented among the donors. CD4+ T cells were enriched by magnetic negative selection, after which naive cells were positively selected on CD45RA and the negative fraction was taken as the memory subset. Blood was obtained by leukapheresis, after which PBMCs were separated by Ficoll-Histopaque density gradient centrifugation and cryopreserved in liquid nitrogen vapor phase. Analytical flow cytometry was used to check the purity and quantity of every magnetically sorted T cell population. Each sorted fraction had its genomic DNA isolated and then quantified by UV absorbance on a Nanodrop 2000c.

Recombination connected TRBV9 to TRBJ2-1, with the identity of the D gene unclear. The sequence was collected from a man younger than 35 in good health. Some clones in this sample may be carry-over from other donors' samples. Sequences were obtained from naive CD4+ T cells from PBMCs. Read against the paper, the sample's cell subset or site label means: CD45RA+ positively selected. The sequenced DNA: TGTGCCAGCAGCACCCACACTACGGACTACAATGAGCAGTTCTTC. This yields the protein CASSTHTTDYNEQFF.